The clone carrying this T cell receptor (beta chain) was counted only a few times. These data come from a study of blood T cells in healthy people across ages. Across the whole study: Roughly one uniquely barcoded beta molecule per two T cells was captured.

This CDR3 contains 15 residues. V was cut by 3 bases and J by 4 bases, with 15 bases left in between. PCR was performed a second time for roughly 7 to 11 cycles using a sample-barcoded 5' primer and a J-beta primer mix. Tagging of each cDNA molecule was performed by a template-switch adaptor with 12 random nucleotides. A minimum of 2.5 million CDR3-containing paired-end reads was obtained for each sample. TCRdb processed the 5' RACE reads anew with MiXCR; each CDR3 protein has one entry. Of 700,000 to 900,000 distinct CDR3 sequences in the sample, roughly 50% are singletons; the top ten hold about 42%.

The source material was blood. J is TRBJ1-1 and V is TRBV12-3 or TRBV12-4; D perhaps matches TRBD1 (5 bases). This TCR was recovered from an elderly man in good health. The CDR3 DNA reads TGTGCCAGCAGTTTGGGGGTAGAGGGAGGCACTGAAGCTTTCTTT. Its protein product is CASSLGVEGGTEAFF.